Below are 28 T cell receptor beta chains sequenced from a single sample in a study of blood T cell repertoires in COVID-19. Using immunoSEQ multiplex PCR, the repertoire was profiled, and TCRdb retains in-frame clones only, with some absent. The data contain 40,000 to 55,000 clones, 80% of them singletons. The specimen was peripheral blood. Source of these receptors: a man in his sixties or seventies with acute or convalescent COVID-19.

The rearrangement links TRBV30 to TRBJ1-2; TRBD1 aligns across 7 bases. Germline-derived CDR1 and CDR2 are GTSNPN and SVGIG (reference sequence). This CDR3 contains 15 residues. Trimming removed 3 bases from V and 5 bases from J; junction bases left unmatched: 12. Written as DNA, the CDR3 is TGTGCCTGGAGGGGAACAGGGGCCCTCCTTTATGGCTACACCTTC. Its translation: CAWRGTGALLYGYTF.

The rearrangement joins TRBV19 to TRBJ2-3; the D is unclear. Per the germline V gene, CDR1 is LNHDA and CDR2 is SQIVND (reference sequence). Trimming stripped 2 bases from V and 6 bases from J, with 9 bases between. The CDR3 has 13 residues. CDR3 DNA: TGTGCCAGTAGTATACTAGTCGGCGATACGCAGTATTTT. Translated, it gives CASSILVGDTQYF. The full variable domain, in which reference TRBV19 and TRBJ2-3 provide the parts outside the CDR3, is DGGITQSPKYLFRKEGQNVTLSCEQNLNHDAMYWYRQDPGQGLRLIYYSQIVNDFQKGDIAEGYSVSREKKESFPLTVTSAQKNPTAFYLCASSILVGDTQYFGPGTRLTVL.

CDR3 DNA: TGCGCCAGCAGCTTGGGGGGCAGATCCTATGGCTACACCTTC. Protein sequence: CASSLGGRSYGYTF. The chain carries TRBV5-1 and TRBJ1-2, with a weak D call TRBD1 (5 bases). Germline loops: CDR1 SGHRS, CDR2 YFSETQ. The germline V and J ends were trimmed by 0 bases and 4 bases, with 10 bases remaining between them. The CDR3 loop spans 14 amino acids.

This sequence joins TRBV7-9 and TRBJ1-6, with 9 bases identical to TRBD1. Germline V lookup: CDR1 SEHNR, CDR2 FQNEAQ (reference sequence). V dropped 5 bases and J dropped 10; count of bases not matched to a gene: 9. The CDR3 covers 15 residues. CDR3 sequence reads: CASSPGQGERSPLHF. The DNA of the CDR3 is TGTGCCAGCAGCCCGGGACAGGGTGAACGCTCACCCCTCCACTTT.

This clone was seen a handful of times. This chain links TRBV6-5 with TRBJ1-1; D not resolved. Germline assignment: CDR1 MNHEY and CDR2 SVGAGI. The CDR3 sequence is 15 residues long. V was trimmed by 0 bases and J by 5 bases, leaving 13 bases between them. CDR3 sequence: CASSYSAGRKTEAFF. CDR3 DNA: TGTGCCAGCAGTTACTCGGCTGGGAGGAAGACTGAAGCTTTCTTT.

J is TRBJ1-6 and V is TRBV19, with no clear D. The V gene lost 5 bases and the J gene lost 0 bases, with 8 bases spanning the gap. Germline CDR1 and CDR2: LNHDA and SQIVND (reference sequence). There are 15 residues in the CDR3. The CDR3 DNA is TGTGCCAGTAGTTTGATGAGCTCCTATAATTCACCCCTCCACTTT. Its translation is CASSLMSSYNSPLHF.

The gene calls are TRBV14 and TRBJ2-2, with 7 bases that match TRBD2. V lost 4 bases to trimming and J lost 6 bases; unmatched junction nucleotides: 8. Germline V gene lookup returns CDR1 SGHDN and CDR2 FVKESK. The CDR3 is made up of 15 amino acids. The CDR3 loop is CASSRGLGRAGELFF. The DNA of the CDR3 is TGTGCCAGCAGCCGAGGACTAGGGAGGGCCGGGGAGCTGTTTTTT.

This clone has only a few counts. The chain employs TRBV12-3 or TRBV12-4 and TRBJ1-1; 7 nucleotides agree with TRBD1. This CDR3 has 13 amino acids. J was trimmed by 4 bases and V by 3 bases; bases with no gene match: 2. The CDR3 region has the DNA TGTGCCAGCAGTTTGGAGGGGGCCACTGAAGCTTTCTTT. Translated: CASSLEGATEAFF.

This clone came up a few times. V usage is TRBV7-9 and J usage is TRBJ2-1; 8 nucleotides agree with TRBD2. Germline CDR1 reads SEHNR; CDR2 reads FQNEAQ (reference sequence). The CDR3 runs to 19 residues. Losses at the gene ends were 4 bases for V and 0 bases for J; bases not matched to a gene: 14. Written as DNA, the CDR3 is TGTGCCAGCAGCTCGTTTGGCGGGGGGCTACTGAGCTCCTACAATGAGCAGTTCTTC. Translating it yields CASSSFGGGLLSSYNEQFF.

The rearrangement uses TRBV4-1 and TRBJ2-3; no definite D call. The CDR3 consists of 14 residues. CDR1 is MGHRA and CDR2 is YSYEKL in the germline V gene. V lost 4 bases and J lost 3, with 11 bases in between. In DNA, the CDR3 is TGCGCCAGCAGCCCTCGTCGACAAACAGATACGCAGTATTTT. It translates to CASSPRRQTDTQYF.

The rearrangement uses TRBV12-3 or TRBV12-4 and TRBJ1-2; 7 bases align to TRBD1. CDR3 length: 12 amino acids. The V gene end was trimmed by 5 bases and the J gene end by 8 bases; junction bases not matched to a gene: 5. The CDR3 sequence is CASSPYRGGYTF. The CDR3 bases are TGTGCCAGCAGTCCTTACAGGGGCGGCTACACCTTC.

The J gene is TRBJ2-1, the V gene TRBV29-1; 10 bases align to TRBD1. CDR1 and CDR2 from the germline V gene are SQVTM and ANQGSEA. J was trimmed by 4 bases and V by 6 bases; bases with no gene match: 12. The CDR3 consists of 16 residues. CDR3 nucleotides: TGCAGCGTCCCAGTGAGATGGACAGGGGGATACAATGAGCAGTTCTTC. Translation: CSVPVRWTGGYNEQFF.

The chain uses TRBV4-1 and TRBJ1-2; D is perhaps TRBD1 (5 bases). Trimming removed 0 bases from V and 3 bases from J, with 14 bases in between. Germline lookup yields CDR1 MGHRA and CDR2 YSYEKL. CDR3 size: 16 residues. The CDR3 here is CASSQDGTRGDYGYTF. The CDR3 DNA sequence: TGCGCCAGCAGCCAAGATGGGACTCGGGGCGACTATGGCTACACCTTC.

The rearrangement links TRBV5-1 to TRBJ2-5; D may be TRBD1 (6 bases). V was cut by 0 bases and J by 2 bases, with 14 bases left in between. Germline lookup yields CDR1 SGHRS and CDR2 YFSETQ. The CDR3 is 16 residues long. The CDR3 region has the DNA TGCGCCAGCAGCTTGGGGACAGTTTACTCTCAAGAGACCCAGTACTTC. It translates to CASSLGTVYSQETQYF.

The chain links TRBV5-1 to TRBJ1-2; 11 bases map to TRBD1. The germline gives CDR1 SGHRS, CDR2 YFSETQ. This CDR3 has 15 amino acids. V dropped 4 bases and J dropped 7; count of bases not matched to a gene: 9. In DNA, the CDR3 is TGCGCCAGCAGCCCCGGACAGGGGGCGGCTTCTGGCTACACCTTC. This gives the protein CASSPGQGAASGYTF.

The chain is built from TRBV2 and TRBJ1-4; tentative D call: TRBD1 (5 bases). The germline V gene has CDR1 SNHLY and CDR2 FYNNEI. The CDR3 spans 15 residues. With 7 bases removed from V and 0 bases from J, the gap between germline ends came to 12 bases. The CDR3 nucleotides are TGTGCCAGCAAAAGCGGGGGGACAACTAATGAAAAACTGTTTTTT. It specifies CASKSGGTTNEKLFF.

J is TRBJ1-1 and V is TRBV5-6, with 9 nucleotides matching TRBD1. CDR3 length equals 16 residues. The ends lost 0 bases at V and 0 bases at J; junction bases unmatched: 3. Germline lookup yields CDR1 SGHDT and CDR2 YYEEEE. CDR3 sequence (DNA): TGTGCCAGCAGCTTGGGACAGGGGGTTTTGAACACTGAAGCTTTCTTT. It encodes CASSLGQGVLNTEAFF.

This clone was picked up a small number of times. The genes are TRBV24-1 and TRBJ1-5; 8 positions agree with TRBD1. The CDR3 contains 16 residues. Germline loops: CDR1 KGHDR, CDR2 SFDVKD. With V trimmed by 3 bases and J by 1 base, 4 bases remained unmatched. This CDR3 reads CATSDRTGGSNQPQHF. Written as DNA, the CDR3 is TGTGCCACCAGTGATAGAACAGGGGGGAGCAATCAGCCCCAGCATTTT.

This clone was seen a single time. The rearrangement joins TRBV2 to TRBJ2-4; 9 bases map to TRBD1. The germline V gene encodes CDR1 SNHLY and CDR2 FYNNEI. The trim removed 7 bases at V and 5 bases at J, leaving 3 bases unmatched. This CDR3 has 13 amino acids. This CDR3 is CASTWDRENIQYF. The CDR3, as DNA: TGTGCCAGCACCTGGGACAGGGAAAACATTCAGTACTTC. Drawing the rest from reference TRBV2 and TRBJ2-4, the complete variable domain is EPEVTQTPSHQVTQMGQEVILRCVPISNHLYFYWYRQILGQKVEFLVSFYNNEISEKSEIFDDQFSVERPDGSNFTLKIRSTKLEDSAMYFCASTWDRENIQYFGAGTRLSVL.

The chain has TRBV6-2 or TRBV6-3 and TRBJ1-6; tentative D call: TRBD1 (5 bases). The V and J ends lost 7 bases and 10 bases respectively, with 17 bases between them. This CDR3 contains 14 residues. From germline, CDR1 is MNHEY and CDR2 SVGEGT. CDR3 protein: CASTPSGGGSPLHF. The CDR3 region has the DNA TGTGCCAGCACCCCGAGCGGGGGTGGATCACCCCTCCACTTT.

This chain links TRBV5-1 with TRBJ2-7; 7 bases map to TRBD1. Looked up from germline, CDR1 is SGHRS and CDR2 is YFSETQ. The CDR3 runs 13 residues. J was trimmed by 6 bases and V by 1 base; bases with no gene match: 4. The CDR3: CASSLNSGGEQYF. The CDR3 nucleotides read TGCGCCAGCAGCTTGAATTCAGGGGGCGAGCAGTACTTC.

The chain employs TRBV7-9 and TRBJ1-4, with TRBD1 as a possible D gene (5 bases). Germline CDR1 reads SEHNR; CDR2 reads FQNEAQ (reference sequence). The CDR3 consists of 14 residues. V gave up 1 base and J gave up 7 bases, with 10 bases separating them. This CDR3 reads CASSLVGAREKLFF. The CDR3 DNA reads TGTGCCAGCAGCTTAGTAGGGGCGCGTGAAAAACTGTTTTTT.

The rearrangement joins TRBV7-2 to TRBJ2-4; D might be TRBD2 (6 bases). CDR1 is SGHTA and CDR2 is FQGNSA in the germline V gene. This CDR3 has 19 amino acids. V was shortened by 5 bases and J by 0 bases, with 23 bases between the two germline ends. CDR3 sequence: CASSPWRDGVLLAKNIQYF. CDR3 DNA: TGTGCCAGCAGCCCTTGGAGGGACGGGGTCCTTTTAGCCAAAAACATTCAGTACTTC.

The DNA of the CDR3 is TGTGCCAGCAGCCAAGGTGCAGGGGGCAACACTGAAGCTTTCTTT. This sequence encodes CASSQGAGGNTEAFF. V and J are TRBV4-2 and TRBJ1-1, with 8 bases fitting TRBD1. Germline CDR1 LGHNA, CDR2 YNFKEQ. V was clipped by 1 base and J by 2 bases; unmatched bases: 3. This CDR3 has 15 residues.

CDR3 sequence reads: CASSPTGNQPQHF. The CDR3 nucleotides are TGTGCCAGCTCACCGACAGGGAATCAGCCCCAGCATTTT. V gene TRBV18 combines with J gene TRBJ1-5; TRBD1 aligns across 7 bases. This CDR3 is built from 13 residues. The trim removed 3 bases at V and 4 bases at J, leaving 0 bases unmatched. The germline V gene encodes CDR1 KGHSH and CDR2 LQKENI.

This chain connects TRBV7-8 to TRBJ1-6, with D tentatively TRBD1 (6 bases). CDR3 length equals 16 residues. CDR1 and CDR2 from the germline V gene are SGHVS and FQNEAQ. V gave up 5 bases and J gave up 6 bases, with 17 bases separating them. The CDR3 region is CASSRGQLTLNSPLHF. In DNA, the CDR3 is TGTGCCAGCAGCCGAGGACAGCTTACCCTTAATTCACCCCTCCACTTT. Full variable domain (rest looked up from reference TRBV7-8 and TRBJ1-6): GAGVSQSPRYKVAKRGQDVALRCDPISGHVSLFWYQQALGQGPEFLTYFQNEAQLDKSGLPSDRFFAERPEGSVSTLKIQRTQQEDSAVYLCASSRGQLTLNSPLHFGNGTRLTVT.

This chain's CDR3 is CASSPWTGEETQYF. The DNA of the CDR3 is TGTGCCAGCAGCCCATGGACAGGGGAAGAGACCCAGTACTTC. V and J are TRBV7-2 and TRBJ2-5, with TRBD1 matching over 9 bases. With 5 bases clipped from V and 3 bases from J, the junction kept 4 bases outside the gene matches. This CDR3 region has 14 residues. Germline V gives CDR1 SGHTA, CDR2 FQGNSA.

The CDR3 loop is CASSLPGWEQYF. The CDR3 nucleotides are TGTGCCAGCAGTTTACCGGGGTGGGAGCAGTACTTC. The rearrangement uses TRBV28 and TRBJ2-7; D is perhaps TRBD2 (5 bases). This CDR3 has 12 residues. V was trimmed by 2 bases and J by 7 bases, leaving 9 bases between them. Germline V gives CDR1 MDHEN, CDR2 SYDVKM.